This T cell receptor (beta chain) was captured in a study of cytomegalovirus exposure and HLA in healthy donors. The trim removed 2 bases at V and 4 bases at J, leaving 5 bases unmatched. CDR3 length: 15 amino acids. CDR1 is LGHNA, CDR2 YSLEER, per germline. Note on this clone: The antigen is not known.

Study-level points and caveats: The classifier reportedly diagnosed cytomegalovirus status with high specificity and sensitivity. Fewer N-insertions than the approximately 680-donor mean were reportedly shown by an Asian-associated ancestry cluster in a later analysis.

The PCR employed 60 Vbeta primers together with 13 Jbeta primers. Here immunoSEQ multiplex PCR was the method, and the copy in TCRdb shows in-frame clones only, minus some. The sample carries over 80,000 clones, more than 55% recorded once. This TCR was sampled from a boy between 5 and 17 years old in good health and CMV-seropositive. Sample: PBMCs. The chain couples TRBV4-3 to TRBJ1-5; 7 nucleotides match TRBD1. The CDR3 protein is CASSQNVDRNQPQHF. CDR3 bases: TGCGCCAGCAGCCAAAACGTGGACAGGAATCAGCCCCAGCATTTT.